The 23 T cell receptor beta chains presented below share a single source sample, sequenced in a study of T cells in Graves' hyperthyroidism and ophthalmopathy. Template material for amplifying TCR beta CDR3 regions consisted of RNA transcripts. The study used the HTBI primer set for a first-round RT-PCR of the TCR CDR3. TCRdb recomputed calls from the multiplex PCR reads with MiXCR, one row per CDR3 protein. Of some 510,000 distinct CDR3 sequences in the sample, more than 45% are singletons; the top ten hold 8.2%. Material for sequencing was peripheral blood or thyroid tissue (not recorded which). The receptors here all came from a woman in her late teens or twenties with Graves' hyperthyroidism.

A note on this clonotype: At one end the junction does not follow the germline gene, possibly because of a read error. The chain is built from TRBV10-3 and TRBJ1-6, with D unclear. Germline V gene lookup returns CDR1 ENHRY and CDR2 SYGVKD. The CDR3 has 13 residues. The CDR3 DNA reads TGTGCCAGCAGTTACGCGCGAGGGTCACCCCTCCACTTT. It is translated as CASSYARGSPLHF.

Note on this clonotype: An end of the junction differs from the germline gene, which may be a read error. The chain links TRBV10-3 to TRBJ1-3; D remains ambiguous. The CDR3 is 15 amino acids. Germline CDR1 and CDR2: ENHRY and SYGVKD. The DNA of the CDR3 is TGTGCCAGCAGTTACTCCGCCGGGATCGGAAACACCATATATTTT. It specifies CASSYSAGIGNTIYF.

This clonotype was detected ten times or more. J is TRBJ1-5 and V is TRBV20-1; no firm D call. The germline V gene has CDR1 DFQATT and CDR2 SNEGSKA (reference sequence). The CDR3 runs 13 residues. The ends were cut back, 3 bases at V and 3 bases at J, with 9 bases in the middle. CDR3 protein: CSARRTYNQPQHF. The CDR3 DNA reads TGCAGTGCTAGGCGGACGTACAATCAGCCCCAGCATTTT.

This rearrangement joins TRBV7-2 to TRBJ2-7; D gene uncertain. CDR1 and CDR2 from the germline V gene are SGHTA and FQGNSA. This CDR3 region has 13 residues. The V and J ends lost 4 bases and 6 bases respectively, with 13 bases between them. As DNA, the CDR3 is TGTGCCAGCAGCTCGACGACGGCTCCCGAGCAGTACTTC. Translating gives CASSSTTAPEQYF.

This clonotype was seen only once. Just one base apart from a much larger clone, this may be a read error. This chain links TRBV15 with TRBJ1-1, with D perhaps TRBD1 (6 bases). The CDR3 consists of 16 residues. Germline V lookup: CDR1 LNHNV, CDR2 YYDKDF (reference sequence). Trimming stripped 1 base from V and 2 bases from J, with 14 bases between. Here the CDR3 reads CATSRGTGRINTEAFF. The DNA for the CDR3 is TGTGCCACCAGCAGAGGAACAGGGCGGATCAACACTGAAGCTTTCTTT. Looking up the rest from reference TRBV15 and TRBJ1-1 gives the full variable domain: DAMVIQNPRYQVTQFGKPVTLSCSQTLNHNVMYWYQQKSSQAPKLLFHYYDKDFNNEADTPDNFQSRRPNTSFCFLDIRSPGLGDTAMYLCATSRGTGRINTEAFFGQGTRLTVV.

In this sample, this clonotype turned up a few times. The CDR3 sequence: CASSLLGEFYEQYF. The CDR3 DNA reads TGCGCCAGCAGCTTGCTCGGGGAGTTCTACGAGCAGTACTTC. The chain has TRBV5-1 and TRBJ2-7; TRBD2 might be the D (5 bases). The CDR3 sequence is 14 residues long. Trimming left V 1 base short and J 3 bases short, with 11 bases between. Germline CDR1 and CDR2: SGHRS and YFSETQ.

In this sample, this clonotype turned up once. J is TRBJ2-2 and V is TRBV7-8; 11 nucleotides agree with TRBD2. The better agreement between TRBJ2-3 and the DNA end casts doubt on the J call. The CDR3 has 17 amino acids. CDR1 is SGHVS, CDR2 FQNEAQ, per germline. The CDR3 bases are TGTGCCAGCAGCCCGAGACTAGCGGGATGGGGGCCAGATACGCAGTATTTT. It codes for CASSPRLAGWGPDTQYF.

The V and J genes are TRBV7-8 and TRBJ2-1, with 11 positions matching TRBD2. V shed 3 bases and J 5 bases; nucleotides not matched to a gene: 3. Germline V CDR1 and CDR2: SGHVS, FQNEAQ. CDR3 length: 15 residues. The CDR3 spells CASSFRLAGNNEQFF. In DNA, the CDR3 is TGTGCCAGCAGCTTTAGACTAGCGGGAAACAATGAGCAGTTCTTC.

As concerns this clonotype: A much larger clone lies one base from this, so it may be a read error. This chain links TRBV7-9 with TRBJ2-7; the D gene could be TRBD1 or TRBD2 (5 bases each). Germline V CDR1 and CDR2: SEHNR, FQNEAQ (reference sequence). The CDR3 extends over 14 amino acids. CDR3 in amino acids: CASSIRDAAYEQCF. The CDR3, as DNA: TGTGCCAGCAGCATCCGGGACGCAGCCTACGAGCAGTGCTTC.

The V call is TRBV10-3, the J call TRBJ2-5; D may be TRBD2 (5 bases). The germline V and J ends were trimmed by 9 bases and 2 bases, with 16 bases remaining between them. Per germline, CDR1 ENHRY and CDR2 SYGVKD. CDR3 size: 14 residues. CDR3 protein: CAMSQSGSQETQYF. The CDR3 DNA reads as TGTGCCATGTCGCAATCGGGAAGTCAAGAGACCCAGTACTTC.

The rearrangement uses TRBV7-2 and TRBJ2-5; D not resolved. V was shortened by 2 bases and J by 1 base, with 11 bases between the two germline ends. The CDR3 covers 15 residues. The germline V gene encodes CDR1 SGHTA and CDR2 FQGNSA. The CDR3 sequence: CASSLYSKGQETQYF. CDR3 nucleotide sequence: TGTGCCAGCAGCTTATACTCTAAGGGCCAAGAGACCCAGTACTTC.

The chain couples TRBV12-3 or TRBV12-4 to TRBJ1-2; D perhaps matches TRBD1 (6 bases). The CDR3 is made up of 15 amino acids. The ends were cut back, 3 bases at V and 2 bases at J, with 13 bases in the middle. CDR3 sequence: CASSFPSGGNYGYTF. The CDR3 DNA follows: TGTGCCAGCAGTTTCCCTTCCGGGGGCAACTATGGCTACACCTTC.

This clonotype has at least ten counts. This chain links TRBV29-1 with TRBJ1-2; no definite D call. V dropped 4 bases and J dropped 0 bases, with 9 bases sitting between them. Looked up from germline, CDR1 is SQVTM and CDR2 is ANQGSEA. The CDR3 is 13 amino acids. Written as DNA, the CDR3 is TGCAGCGTTGGGTGGAGCCCTAACTATGGCTACACCTTC. It translates to CSVGWSPNYGYTF.

This clonotype was seen many times. The gene calls are TRBV29-1 and TRBJ2-2; 12 bases agree with TRBD2. The CDR3 is made up of 14 amino acids. J lost 6 bases, V lost 8 bases, and 7 bases had no gene match. Germline lookup yields CDR1 SQVTM and CDR2 ANQGSEA. The CDR3 loop is CSTSTSGSAGELFF. The DNA of the CDR3 is TGCAGCACCTCGACTAGCGGGAGCGCCGGGGAGCTGTTTTTT.

The chain has TRBV15 and TRBJ2-6, with D possibly called TRBD1 or TRBD2 (5 bases each). The germline V and J ends were trimmed by 0 bases and 2 bases, with 17 bases remaining between them. In germline, CDR1 is LNHNV, CDR2 YYDKDF (reference sequence). The CDR3 is 19 amino acids. For the CDR3, the DNA is TGTGCCACCAGCAGAGATGCGGCAGGGAGTCTCGCTGGGGCCAACGTCCTGACTTTC. Translating it yields CATSRDAAGSLAGANVLTF.

This clonotype occurred a few times. This chain uses TRBV7-9 with TRBJ2-7, with D unclear. Germline values: CDR1 SEHNR, CDR2 FQNEAQ (reference sequence). Deletions cut 1 base from V and 1 base from J, with 11 bases between. The CDR3 runs 15 residues. The chain's CDR3 is CASSLGLGRSYEQYF. In DNA, the CDR3 is TGTGCCAGCAGCTTAGGTTTAGGGCGGTCCTACGAGCAGTACTTC.

This chain uses TRBV19 with TRBJ2-7, with 8 nucleotides matching TRBD1. Looked up from germline, CDR1 is LNHDA and CDR2 is SQIVND (reference sequence). The V gene end was trimmed by 7 bases and the J gene end by 4 bases; junction bases not matched to a gene: 3. The CDR3 is made up of 12 amino acids. Here the CDR3 reads CASMGTGYEQYF. CDR3 nucleotides: TGTGCCAGTATGGGGACAGGATACGAGCAGTACTTC.

Regarding this clonotype: The germline gene is not matched at one end of the junction; a read error may be the cause. The chain couples TRBV29-1 to TRBJ2-2; 8 nucleotides agree with TRBD2. CDR1 and CDR2 (germline): SQVTM, ANQGSEA. This CDR3 spans 14 amino acids. CDR3 sequence reads: CSVEKRGNTGGLFF. The CDR3 region has the DNA TGCAGCGTTGAAAAGCGGGGGAACACCGGGGGGCTGTTTTTT.

DNA of the CDR3: TGTGCCAGCTTAACCCCGGGGAACACTGAAGCTTTCTTT. Amino acids: CASLTPGNTEAFF. This sequence joins TRBV7-2 and TRBJ1-1; D not certain. The CDR3 is 13 residues long. V was pared by 8 bases and J by 1 base, with 11 bases between. Germline V CDR1 and CDR2: SGHTA, FQGNSA.

This clonotype was detected many times. This rearrangement joins TRBV10-3 to TRBJ1-2; TRBD1 might be the D (5 bases). V was cut by 4 bases and J by 6 bases, with 6 bases left in between. Germline V gene data show CDR1 as ENHRY and CDR2 as SYGVKD. The CDR3 is 11 residues long. The CDR3 here is CAISGQNGYTF. CDR3 nucleotide sequence: TGTGCCATCAGTGGACAGAATGGCTACACCTTC.

The rearrangement uses TRBV20-1 and TRBJ2-7; D possibly corresponds to TRBD1 (5 bases). This CDR3 is built from 14 residues. In germline, CDR1 is DFQATT, CDR2 SNEGSKA (reference sequence). V was pared by 0 bases and J by 3 bases, with 12 bases between. The CDR3 DNA follows: TGCAGTGCTAGAGACCCCCAGACAGTCTACGAGCAGTACTTC. This codes for CSARDPQTVYEQYF.

V gene TRBV29-1 combines with J gene TRBJ2-5, with 7 bases lining up with TRBD1. The CDR3 totals 13 residues. With V trimmed by 6 bases and J by 3 bases, 7 bases remained unmatched. The germline V gene encodes CDR1 SQVTM and CDR2 ANQGSEA. DNA of the CDR3: TGCAGCGTAAAACCCGGGACAGAAGAGACCCAGTACTTC. It specifies CSVKPGTEETQYF.

There are many counts of this clonotype. The chain combines TRBV20-1 with TRBJ2-5, with D hard to call. The germline V and J ends were trimmed by 3 bases and 0 bases, with 5 bases remaining between them. The CDR3 has 12 residues. Germline V gene data show CDR1 as DFQATT and CDR2 as SNEGSKA (reference sequence). CDR3 in DNA: TGCAGTGCTAGGCGGAACCAAGAGACCCAGTACTTC. Its protein is CSARRNQETQYF.